The rows below give T cell receptor beta chains drawn from one sample of a study of graft-versus-host responses after intestinal transplantation. Profiling relied on immunoSEQ multiplex PCR, and the TCRdb table lists in-frame clones only, not all of them. Seen here are under 50,000 clones, over 90% observed once, and the top ten hold about 4%. The sample was PBMCs, taken roughly 110 weeks after intestinal transplantation. The receptors stem from a human patient who received an intestinal transplant, so some T cells may come from the graft donor. Each CDR3 is given with its conserved first and last residue. D genes are given only for firm matches. Size values are once, few and many counts, or a class for expanded clones, and some rows have none.

clone size	V gene	D gene	J gene	CDR3 length	CDR3 protein
once	TRBV5-1	TRBD1	TRBJ1-4	15	CASSLEGQNNEKLFF
.	TRBV4-2	TRBD1	.	15	CASSLPYGTVYEQYF
.	TRBV5-1	.	TRBJ1-2	13	CASSLGPAYGYTF
.	TRBV19	.	TRBJ2-5	13	CATLGPPRETQYF
once	TRBV5-4	TRBD2	TRBJ2-1	15	CASSLEASGLNEQFF
.	TRBV11-2	TRBD2	TRBJ2-1	20	CASSLEGTSGRARYYNEQFF
few	TRBV7-3	.	TRBJ1-5	16	CASLNPGRGGNQPQHF
.	TRBV6-5	.	TRBJ2-1	13	CASVLRGNNEQFF
.	TRBV6-1	.	TRBJ1-1	11	CASSVGTEAFF
few	TRBV10-3	.	TRBJ1-2	13	CAISGQIEGGYTF
once	TRBV7-2	TRBD2	TRBJ2-1	16	CASSLGVAGGLNEQFF
.	TRBV13	.	TRBJ2-7	12	CASSPTRGEQYF
.	TRBV19	.	TRBJ1-5	15	CASSIVGGAGQPQHF
.	TRBV10-3	TRBD1	TRBJ2-7	14	CAIVVGGPWWEQYF
once	TRBV27	.	TRBJ1-6	16	CASRGRPDHAGSPLHF
.	TRBV7-9	.	TRBJ1-3	14	CASSQRAGGNTIYF
.	TRBV5-6	TRBD1	TRBJ1-2	15	CASSEGQGAIYGYTF
large	TRBV7-9	.	TRBJ1-1	11	CASSRTLEAFF
few	TRBV9	.	TRBJ1-6	14	CASSVGGGRDTLHF
.	TRBV5-6	.	TRBJ1-2	16	CASSPVGGDANYGYTF
.	TRBV14	TRBD2	TRBJ2-1	17	CASSQISLAGDFNEQFF
.	TRBV6-1	.	TRBJ1-6	13	CASSGEANSPLHF
once	TRBV19	.	TRBJ2-3	14	CASSEDRRTDTQYF
.	TRBV11-2	.	TRBJ2-7	13	CASSFKGTYEQYF
.	TRBV9	.	TRBJ1-6	14	CASSTAFGNSPLHF
.	TRBV6-5	.	TRBJ1-1	13	CASSYREGTEAFF
.	TRBV29-1	TRBD2	TRBJ2-5	15	CSVDPSGSLSGTQYF
.	TRBV7-9	.	TRBJ1-6	18	CASSFIPAWVGDNSPLHF
.	TRBV6-1	TRBD1	TRBJ2-5	14	CASRGPGQLKTQYF
.	TRBV6-1	.	TRBJ1-1	13	CASSSNRETEAFF
once	TRBV6-1	.	TRBJ2-2	11	CASSAPRELFF
.	TRBV9	.	TRBJ2-5	15	CASSVGGVLSETQYF
.	TRBV4-1	TRBD1	TRBJ1-4	14	CASSQYRGHEKLFF
once	TRBV6-6	.	TRBJ2-7	14	CASSYGGFNYEQYF
.	TRBV2	.	TRBJ2-7	15	CASREGPVGNYEQYF
.	TRBV5-1	.	TRBJ1-2	15	CASSMNDRILDGYTF
.	TRBV6-5	.	TRBJ2-7	12	CASSGNRYEQYF
.	TRBV6-5	TRBD1	TRBJ1-1	15	CASSYSPTGGTEAFF
few	TRBV13	.	TRBJ2-1	15	CASSLTGRSYNEQFF
once	TRBV7-9	.	TRBJ2-1	18	CASSLVARPGALNNEQFF
.	TRBV11-2	.	TRBJ2-3	16	CASSSGGGGVADTQYF
once	TRBV7-6	TRBD1	TRBJ2-7	14	CASSSQTGGYEQYF
.	TRBV6-6	.	TRBJ1-1	13	CASRAPVNTEAFF
.	TRBV13	.	TRBJ1-4	14	CASTKDRNGEKLFF
.	TRBV9	TRBD2	TRBJ2-5	17	CASSVGKAGGPEETQYF
.	TRBV28	.	TRBJ1-2	15	CASSLTRSANYGYTF
few	TRBV7-7	.	TRBJ2-5	16	CASSFSGPPSQETQYF
.	TRBV5-1	.	TRBJ2-4	16	CASSLGRTLAKNIQYF
few	TRBV5-5	TRBD1	TRBJ1-6	14	CASSSRQGRSPLHF
.	TRBV4-2	.	TRBJ2-7	15	CASSQVQDSSYEQYF
.	TRBV10-1	.	TRBJ2-7	12	CASKGIFYEQYF
.	TRBV9	.	TRBJ2-6	16	CASSVQGRSGANVLTF
.	TRBV25-1	.	TRBJ1-2	14	CASSEYKLNYGYTF
.	TRBV29-1	.	TRBJ2-1	15	CSVEMVGSPGNEQFF
.	TRBV9	.	TRBJ2-7	14	CASSVSGTAPEQYF
.	TRBV9	TRBD2	TRBJ2-7	20	CASSVGVPGTSGTPAYEQYF
.	TRBV30	TRBD2	TRBJ2-7	16	CAWNPPGTRGVREQYF
.	TRBV2	.	TRBJ1-6	17	CASSEAGGSLVDSPLHF
.	TRBV10-2	.	TRBJ2-3	13	CASSEWGTLNWYF
.	TRBV2	.	TRBJ2-3	13	CASSLVRTDTQYF